Shown below are 21 T cell receptor beta chains from a single sample sequenced in a study of T-cell reconstitution after alpha-beta-depleted transplantation in children. This sample's TCRbeta library carried unique molecular identifier barcodes. Via MiXCR, TCRdb re-called the PCR reads, giving one row per CDR3 protein. Among approximately 400,000 distinct CDR3 sequences listed, about a tenth were seen once. The material sequenced was PBMCs from the stem cell graft donor, taken from the stem cell graft. These receptors were obtained from a human donor who donated a stem cell graft to a child with acute myeloid leukemia.

The sample holds a few counts of this clonotype. The V and J genes are TRBV20-1 and TRBJ2-3; tentative D call: TRBD2 (5 bases). The germline V and J ends were trimmed by 4 bases and 0 bases, with 8 bases remaining between them. The CDR3 spans 13 residues. Per the germline V gene, CDR1 is DFQATT and CDR2 is SNEGSKA (reference sequence). DNA for the CDR3: TGCAGTGCTACTAGCCCAAGCACAGATACGCAGTATTTT. Residues: CSATSPSTDTQYF.

This clonotype showed up just a few times. CDR3 amino acids: CSASRGAGAGELFF. The CDR3 region has the DNA TGCAGTGCTAGCAGGGGAGCGGGAGCCGGGGAGCTGTTTTTT. This chain uses TRBV20-1 with TRBJ2-2, with 8 bases matching TRBD2. Germline lookup yields CDR1 DFQATT and CDR2 SNEGSKA (reference sequence). This CDR3 is 14 amino acids long. V lost 3 bases, J lost 6 bases, and 6 bases stayed unmatched.

The J gene is TRBJ2-7, the V gene TRBV15; D call uncertain. V was clipped by 0 bases and J by 3 bases, with 9 bases between them. CDR3 length: 14 amino acids. Germline assignment: CDR1 LNHNV and CDR2 YYDKDF (reference sequence). CDR3 in amino acids: CATSRDLQNYEQYV. CDR3 in DNA: TGTGCCACCAGCAGAGATCTTCAAAACTACGAGCAGTACGTC.

V gene TRBV15 combines with J gene TRBJ2-1; 9 nucleotides match TRBD2. CDR1 LNHNV and CDR2 YYDKDF come from the germline V gene (reference sequence). The CDR3 sequence is 17 residues long. V lost 5 bases to trimming and J lost 2 bases; unmatched junction nucleotides: 10. CDR3 region: CATSGLAGDVAYNEQFF. The DNA for the CDR3 is TGTGCCACCAGCGGGTTAGCGGGAGACGTCGCCTACAATGAGCAGTTCTTC.

The chain combines TRBV12-3 or TRBV12-4 with TRBJ2-1; TRBD2 matches 11 bases. The CDR3 has 18 amino acids. The CDR3 loop reads CTCSLALGLAVSYNEQFF. The CDR3 DNA reads as TGTACCTGCAGTTTAGCGTTGGGACTAGCGGTCTCCTACAATGAGCAGTTCTTC.

The chain is built from TRBV20-1 and TRBJ1-3; 10 positions match TRBD1. V trimming: 1 base; J trimming: 4 bases; junction bases outside the gene matches: 1. This CDR3 is 14 amino acids long. Per germline, CDR1 DFQATT and CDR2 SNEGSKA (reference sequence). The CDR3 DNA sequence: TGCAGTGCTAGAGTGACAGGGGGCGGAAACACCATATATTTT. Protein: CSARVTGGGNTIYF.

The genes are TRBV5-6 and TRBJ1-2, with a weak D call TRBD1 (5 bases). The CDR3 runs to 17 residues. Germline V CDR1 and CDR2: SGHDT, YYEEEE. The V and J ends lost 0 bases and 5 bases respectively, with 20 bases between them. The chain's CDR3 is CASSLVGQGAAGYGYTF. In nucleotides, the CDR3 is TGTGCCAGCAGCTTGGTAGGGCAGGGAGCGGCTGGATATGGCTACACCTTC.

The table lists this clonotype with many counts. The J gene is TRBJ2-3, the V gene TRBV20-1; 14 bases are a match to TRBD2. The CDR3 loop spans 13 amino acids. V shed 3 bases and J 14 bases; nucleotides not matched to a gene: 7. CDR1 and CDR2 (germline): DFQATT, SNEGSKA (reference sequence). CDR3 bases: TGCAGTGCTAGGACTAGCGGGGGGGCGTATGGGTATTTT. Translated: CSARTSGGAYGYF.

This clonotype has only a few counts. J is TRBJ2-7 and V is TRBV6-8; D is possibly TRBD1 or TRBD2 (5 bases each). The CDR3 has 15 amino acids. Germline values: CDR1 MNHGY, CDR2 SAAAGT. The V end lost 6 bases, the J end lost 4 bases, and 19 bases lay between the germline ends. Written as DNA, the CDR3 is TGTGCCAGCAGACGAGGGGCCAGCCCCCTTTACGAGCAGTACGTC. This gives the protein CASRRGASPLYEQYV.

The chain employs TRBV7-9 and TRBJ1-1; D is undetermined. Trimming left V 7 bases short and J 7 bases short, with 16 bases between. This CDR3 is 13 amino acids long. Looked up from germline, CDR1 is SEHNR and CDR2 is FQNEAQ (reference sequence). The CDR3 region has the DNA TGTGCCAGCACCCAAGTCCTTCGGGGTGAAGCTTTCTTT. As protein: CASTQVLRGEAFF.

This clonotype has a count of ten or more. The gene calls are TRBV15 and TRBJ1-1; D ambiguous. The CDR3 has 14 residues. CDR1 is LNHNV and CDR2 is YYDKDF in the germline V gene (reference sequence). The V end lost 0 bases, the J end lost 5 bases, and 10 bases lay between the germline ends. The CDR3 sequence: CATSRDFAGTEAFF. The CDR3 DNA reads TGTGCCACCAGCAGAGACTTTGCGGGGACTGAAGCTTTCTTT.

The chain combines TRBV11-1 with TRBJ2-1, with TRBD2 matching over 8 bases. V trimming: 1 base; J trimming: 0 bases; junction bases outside the gene matches: 14. CDR3 length: 20 amino acids. CDR1 SGHAT and CDR2 FQDESV come from the germline V gene (reference sequence). CDR3 residues: CASSLGVAGSGESSYNEQFF. The CDR3 coding sequence is TGTGCCAGCAGCTTAGGAGTAGCGGGATCCGGGGAGAGCTCCTACAATGAGCAGTTCTTC. The full variable domain, completed using reference TRBV11-1 and TRBJ2-1, is EAEVAQSPRYKITEKSQAVAFWCDPISGHATLYWYRQILGQGPELLVQFQDESVVDDSQLPKDRFSAERLKGVDSTLKIQPAELGDSAMYLCASSLGVAGSGESSYNEQFFGPGTRLTVL.

V gene TRBV29-1 combines with J gene TRBJ2-2; D is ambiguous. The V and J ends lost 4 bases and 5 bases respectively, with 8 bases between them. CDR1 is SQVTM and CDR2 is ANQGSEA in the germline V gene. The CDR3 extends over 12 amino acids. CDR3 nucleotide sequence: TGCAGCGTTGTTGTCTCGACCGGGGAGCTGTTTTTT. This translates into CSVVVSTGELFF.

This clonotype was seen at least ten times. V gene TRBV10-3 combines with J gene TRBJ2-3; 8 bases line up with TRBD1. The CDR3 totals 12 residues. Germline V gives CDR1 ENHRY, CDR2 SYGVKD. The ends lost 11 bases at V and 5 bases at J; junction bases unmatched: 6. The CDR3 bases are TGTGCCTCGAGGACAGGGAGAGATACGCAGTATTTT. It specifies CASRTGRDTQYF.

V usage is TRBV29-1 and J usage is TRBJ2-5, with D hard to call. Looked up from germline, CDR1 is SQVTM and CDR2 is ANQGSEA. The CDR3 has 10 amino acids. The V end lost 7 bases, the J end lost 5 bases, and 8 bases lay between the germline ends. The DNA of the CDR3 is TGCAGCGCTGGGGATGAGACCCAGTACTTC. Its protein is CSAGDETQYF.

The CDR3 nucleotides read TGTGCCATCGGAAGCGAGGTCGGGGGCCGTTCACCCCTCCACTTT. Protein product: CAIGSEVGGRSPLHF. The rearrangement joins TRBV10-3 to TRBJ1-6; the D gene is possibly TRBD1 (6 bases). V was cut by 8 bases and J by 9 bases, with 20 bases left in between. This CDR3 comprises 15 residues. Germline V gene sequence: CDR1 ENHRY, CDR2 SYGVKD.

There are a few counts of this clonotype. The CDR3 DNA reads TGCGCCAGCAGAACCGCCGGTGACAATGAGCAGTTCTTC. This sequence encodes CASRTAGDNEQFF. The chain links TRBV5-1 to TRBJ2-1; D not certain. The V end lost 5 bases, the J end lost 5 bases, and 11 bases lay between the germline ends. This CDR3 contains 13 residues. The germline V gene has CDR1 SGHRS and CDR2 YFSETQ.

In its sample, this clonotype was seen many times. This sequence joins TRBV5-1 and TRBJ2-2; no clear D gene. Between the trimmed V and J ends, which lost 0 bases and 7 bases, there was a span of 7 bases. The germline V gene has CDR1 SGHRS and CDR2 YFSETQ. This CDR3 is built from 13 residues. CDR3 loop: CASSLEGSGELFF. CDR3 DNA: TGCGCCAGCAGCTTGGAGGGCAGCGGGGAGCTGTTTTTT.

The DNA of the CDR3 is TGTGCCAGCAGTTTACCCGGACTAGCGGTATTAGAGTCGAACGAGCAGTACTTC. Residues: CASSLPGLAVLESNEQYF. The rearrangement uses TRBV12-3 or TRBV12-4 and TRBJ2-7, with 10 bases aligning to TRBD2. V trimming: 2 bases; J trimming: 5 bases; junction bases outside the gene matches: 15. CDR3 length equals 18 residues.

The chain's CDR3 is CASSQTSGINNEQFF. The CDR3, as DNA: TGTGCCAGCAGCCAGACTAGCGGGATTAACAATGAGCAGTTCTTC. The rearrangement joins TRBV11-2 to TRBJ2-1, with 11 bases fitting TRBD2. Germline-derived CDR1 and CDR2 are SGHAT and FQNNGV. The CDR3 runs to 15 residues. V lost 5 bases and J lost 5; bases outside the gene matches: 5.

This clonotype has more than one count but fewer than ten. The chain recombines TRBV12-3 or TRBV12-4 with TRBJ2-3; the match to TRBD1 covers 10 bases. CDR3 length: 13 amino acids. CDR3 amino acids: CAAGQGVLDTQYF. The CDR3 region has the DNA TGTGCAGCTGGACAGGGGGTTTTGGATACGCAGTATTTT.